This T cell receptor (beta chain) was recorded in a study of blood T cell repertoires in COVID-19. Study overall: COVID-19 samples collected from the United States, Italy and Spain covered acute and convalescent phases. The analysed material was cDNA or gDNA that came from T cells, B-cell-depleted T cells, or PBMCs.

This CDR3 region has 17 residues. With 2 bases removed from V and 7 bases from J, the gap between germline ends came to 23 bases. Germline CDR1 is SGHVS and CDR2 is FQNEAQ. In the source study's methods: Reference gene primer amplification in the assay estimated nucleated cell counts. Using immunoSEQ multiplex PCR, the repertoire was profiled, and TCRdb retains in-frame clones only, with some absent. The DNA gave D and trimming, while V, J and clone size come from that table. The table includes about 70,000 clones, around 85% detected once. V and J are TRBV7-8 and TRBJ1-2, with TRBD1 as a possible D gene (6 bases). Sequencing was carried out using peripheral blood. The receptor was derived from a woman older than 75 with active or convalescent COVID-19. The CDR3 protein is CASSLPAGGGAVAGYTF. CDR3 sequence (DNA): TGTGCCAGCAGCTTACCGGCAGGTGGGGGGGCGGTCGCTGGCTACACCTTC.